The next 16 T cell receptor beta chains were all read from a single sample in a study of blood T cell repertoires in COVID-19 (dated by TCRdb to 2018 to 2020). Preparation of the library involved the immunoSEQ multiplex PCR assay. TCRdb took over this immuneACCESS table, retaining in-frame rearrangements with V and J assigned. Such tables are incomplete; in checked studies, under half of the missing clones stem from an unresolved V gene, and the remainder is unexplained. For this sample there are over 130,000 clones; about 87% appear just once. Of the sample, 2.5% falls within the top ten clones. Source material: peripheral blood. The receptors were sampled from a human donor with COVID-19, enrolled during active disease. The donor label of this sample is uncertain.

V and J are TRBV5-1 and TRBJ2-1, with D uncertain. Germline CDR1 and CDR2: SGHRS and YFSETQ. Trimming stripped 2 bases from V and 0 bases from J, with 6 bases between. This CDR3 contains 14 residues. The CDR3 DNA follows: TGCGCCAGCAGCTTACAGACCTCCTACAATGAGCAGTTCTTC. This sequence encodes CASSLQTSYNEQFF.

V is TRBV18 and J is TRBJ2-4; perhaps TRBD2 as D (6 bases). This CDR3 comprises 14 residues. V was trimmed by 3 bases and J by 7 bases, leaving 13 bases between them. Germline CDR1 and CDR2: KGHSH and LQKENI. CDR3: CASSPGGFGNIQYF. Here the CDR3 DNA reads TGTGCCAGCTCACCTGGGGGGTTTGGGAACATTCAGTACTTC.

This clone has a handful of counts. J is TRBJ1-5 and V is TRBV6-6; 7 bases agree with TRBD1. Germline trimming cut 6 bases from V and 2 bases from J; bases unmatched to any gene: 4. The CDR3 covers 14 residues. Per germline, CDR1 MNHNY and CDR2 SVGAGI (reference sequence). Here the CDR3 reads CASSQGGGNQPQHF. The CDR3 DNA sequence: TGTGCCAGCAGCCAGGGGGGTGGCAATCAGCCCCAGCATTTT.

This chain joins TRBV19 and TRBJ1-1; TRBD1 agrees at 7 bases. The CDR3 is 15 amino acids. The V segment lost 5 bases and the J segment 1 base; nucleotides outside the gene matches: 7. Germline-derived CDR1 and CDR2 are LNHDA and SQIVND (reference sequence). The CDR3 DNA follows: TGTGCCAGTAGTTTAGGACAGGATAGGAACACTGAAGCTTTCTTT. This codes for CASSLGQDRNTEAFF.

The CDR3 loop is CASSWRAENTEAFF. CDR3 DNA: TGTGCCAGCTCCTGGAGGGCGGAGAACACTGAAGCTTTCTTT. The V gene is TRBV6-5, the J gene TRBJ1-1; no firm D call. CDR1 and CDR2 from the germline V gene are MNHEY and SVGAGI. With 8 bases removed from V and 1 base from J, the gap between germline ends came to 14 bases. This CDR3 region has 14 residues.

The CDR3 here is CASSQDFQRGNQGQYF. The CDR3 nucleotides read TGCGCCAGCAGCCAAGATTTCCAGCGGGGGAACCAAGGGCAGTATTTT. This chain connects TRBV4-1 to TRBJ2-3; TRBD2 aligns across 8 bases. Germline V gives CDR1 MGHRA, CDR2 YSYEKL. With 0 bases clipped from V and 11 bases from J, the junction kept 13 bases outside the gene matches. This CDR3 is built from 16 residues.

This CDR3 is CASSSTGGYQPQHF. The DNA for the CDR3 is TGTGCCAGCAGCTCGACAGGGGGGTATCAGCCCCAGCATTTT. This rearrangement joins TRBV11-2 to TRBJ1-5, with TRBD1 identical over 9 bases. The V gene end was trimmed by 4 bases and the J gene end by 5 bases; junction bases not matched to a gene: 3. The CDR3 spans 14 residues. Germline V CDR1 and CDR2: SGHAT, FQNNGV. Full variable domain (outside the CDR3, taken from reference TRBV11-2 and TRBJ1-5): EAGVAQSPRYKIIEKRQSVAFWCNPISGHATLYWYQQILGQGPKLLIQFQNNGVVDDSQLPKDRFSAERLKGVDSTLKIQPAKLEDSAVYLCASSSTGGYQPQHFGDGTRLSIL.

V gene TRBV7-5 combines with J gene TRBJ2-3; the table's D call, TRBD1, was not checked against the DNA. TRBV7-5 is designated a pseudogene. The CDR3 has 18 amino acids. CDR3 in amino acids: CVRSSVSPGTTSTDTQYF. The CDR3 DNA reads TGTGTCAGAAGTTCCGTCAGCCCCGGGACAACCAGCACAGATACGCAGTATTTT.

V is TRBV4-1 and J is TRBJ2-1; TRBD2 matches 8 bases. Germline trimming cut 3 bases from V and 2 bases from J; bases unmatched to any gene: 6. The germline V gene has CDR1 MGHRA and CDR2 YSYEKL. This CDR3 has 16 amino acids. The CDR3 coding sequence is TGCGCCAGCAGCCAGGAAACTAGCGGAACCTACAATGAGCAGTTCTTC. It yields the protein CASSQETSGTYNEQFF.

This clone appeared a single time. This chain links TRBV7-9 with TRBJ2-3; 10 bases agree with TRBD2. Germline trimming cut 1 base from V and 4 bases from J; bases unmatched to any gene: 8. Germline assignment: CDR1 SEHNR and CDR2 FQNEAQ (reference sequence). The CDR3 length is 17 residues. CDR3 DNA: TGTGCCAGCAGCTTAGTTACCGGGACTAGCGATTCAGATACGCAGTATTTT. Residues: CASSLVTGTSDSDTQYF.

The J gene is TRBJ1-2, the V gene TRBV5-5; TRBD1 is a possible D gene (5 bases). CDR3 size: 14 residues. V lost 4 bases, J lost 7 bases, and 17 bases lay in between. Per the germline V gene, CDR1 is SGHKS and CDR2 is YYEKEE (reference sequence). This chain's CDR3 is CASSTRDLRGGYTF. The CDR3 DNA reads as TGTGCCAGCAGCACACGGGACTTAAGGGGTGGCTACACCTTC.

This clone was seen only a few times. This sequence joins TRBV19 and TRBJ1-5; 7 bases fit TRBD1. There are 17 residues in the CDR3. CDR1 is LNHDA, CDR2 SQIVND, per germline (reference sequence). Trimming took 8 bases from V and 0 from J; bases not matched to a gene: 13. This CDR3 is CASYRDREINSNQPQHF. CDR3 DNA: TGTGCCAGTTATCGGGACAGAGAAATTAATAGCAATCAGCCCCAGCATTTT.

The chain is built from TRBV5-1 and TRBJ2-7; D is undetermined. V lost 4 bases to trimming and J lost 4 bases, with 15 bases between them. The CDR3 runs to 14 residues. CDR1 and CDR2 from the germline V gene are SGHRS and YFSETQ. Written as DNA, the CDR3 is TGCGCCAGCAGCGGTCCCTCGAACCTATACGAGCAGTACTTC. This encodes CASSGPSNLYEQYF.

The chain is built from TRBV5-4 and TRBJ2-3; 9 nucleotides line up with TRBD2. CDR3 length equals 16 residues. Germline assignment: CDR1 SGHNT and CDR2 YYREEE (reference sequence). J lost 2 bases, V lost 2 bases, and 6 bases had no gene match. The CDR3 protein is CASSFVAGGDTDTQYF. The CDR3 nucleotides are TGTGCCAGCAGCTTTGTCGCGGGGGGGGACACAGATACGCAGTATTTT. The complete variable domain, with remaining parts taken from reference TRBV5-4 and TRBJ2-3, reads ETGVTQSPTHLIKTRGQQVTLRCSSQSGHNTVSWYQQALGQGPQFIFQYYREEENGRGNFPPRFSGLQFPNYSSELNVNALELDDSALYLCASSFVAGGDTDTQYFGPGTRLTVL.

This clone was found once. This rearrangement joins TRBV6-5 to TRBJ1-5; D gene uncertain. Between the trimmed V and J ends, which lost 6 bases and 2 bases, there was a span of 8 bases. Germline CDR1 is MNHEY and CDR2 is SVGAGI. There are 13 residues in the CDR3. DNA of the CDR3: TGTGCCAGCAGCTTATCTGGCAATCAGCCCCAGCATTTT. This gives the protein CASSLSGNQPQHF.

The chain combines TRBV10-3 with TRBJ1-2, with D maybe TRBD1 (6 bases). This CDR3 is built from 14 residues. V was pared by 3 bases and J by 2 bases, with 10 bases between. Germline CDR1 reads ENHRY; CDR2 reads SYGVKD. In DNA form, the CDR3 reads TGTGCCATCAGTGAAGGGGGTCGAAACTATGGCTACACCTTC. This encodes CAISEGGRNYGYTF.